The next 32 T cell receptor beta chains were all read from a single sample in a study of early T cells in non-severe SARS-CoV-2 infection. TCRdb redid the calling of the 5' RACE reads with MiXCR, one entry per CDR3 protein. The repertoire includes about 55,000 distinct CDR3 sequences, approximately 13% of them detected once, and around 1.4% sits in the top ten. Source material: whole blood. The receptor set was obtained from an adult who was a healthcare worker with PCR-confirmed SARS-CoV-2 infection or an uninfected control (not recorded which).

The rearrangement joins TRBV9 to TRBJ2-7; possibly TRBD1 for D (5 bases). The ends were cut back, 2 bases at V and 6 bases at J, with 15 bases in the middle. This CDR3 has 14 residues. In germline, CDR1 is SGDLS, CDR2 YYNGEE. CDR3 loop: CASSVRPTGPEQYF. CDR3 coding DNA: TGTGCCAGCAGCGTCCGACCTACAGGACCCGAGCAGTACTTC.

Comments on this clonotype: A read error may explain this, as a much larger clone is one base away. CDR3 nucleotides: TGCAGCGTTGCGGTGGCGCGGGACACTGAAGTTTTCTTT. It encodes CSVAVARDTEVFF. This chain uses TRBV29-1 with TRBJ1-1; D is perhaps TRBD1 (6 bases). Germline V gene lookup returns CDR1 SQVTM and CDR2 ANQGSEA. The CDR3 totals 13 residues.

This clonotype was recorded a few times. This chain joins TRBV6-2 or TRBV6-3 and TRBJ1-2, with D perhaps TRBD1 (6 bases). The germline V and J ends were trimmed by 6 bases and 0 bases, with 20 bases remaining between them. The germline V gene has CDR1 MNHEY and CDR2 SVGEGT. The CDR3 covers 17 residues. DNA of the CDR3: TGTGCCAGCAGCCTGGACAGTCACCACTGGGCTAACTATGGCTACACCTTC. It encodes CASSLDSHHWANYGYTF.

The sample holds many counts of this clonotype. The chain links TRBV7-2 to TRBJ2-5, with 8 bases matching TRBD2. The CDR3 totals 16 residues. Trimming at V came to 2 bases and at J to 9 bases, leaving 14 bases not matched to a gene. Germline CDR1 reads SGHTA; CDR2 reads FQGNSA. The CDR3 coding sequence is TGTGCCAGCAGCTTATTCTTGGGCGGGGGGCCTTGGGCCCAGTACTTC. It specifies CASSLFLGGGPWAQYF.

The chain combines TRBV10-3 with TRBJ2-5; D tentatively fits TRBD1 or TRBD2 (5 bases each). Between the trimmed V and J ends, which lost 10 bases and 5 bases, there was a span of 29 bases. The germline V gene has CDR1 ENHRY and CDR2 SYGVKD. The CDR3 has 17 amino acids. This CDR3 reads CATEPSTGTTARETQYF. DNA for the CDR3: TGTGCCACTGAACCTAGCACCGGGACGACCGCACGGGAGACCCAGTACTTC.

At least ten counts were recorded for this clonotype. The V gene is TRBV6-2 or TRBV6-3, the J gene TRBJ2-1, with D perhaps TRBD1 or TRBD2 (5 bases each). CDR3 length: 17 amino acids. CDR1 and CDR2 (germline): MNHEY, SVGEGT. Trimming left V 7 bases short and J 5 bases short, with 24 bases between. The CDR3: CASIRAAGVGVDNEQFF. The CDR3 region has the DNA TGTGCCAGCATCAGGGCTGCTGGCGTCGGGGTGGACAATGAGCAGTTCTTC.

This clonotype showed up just a few times. J is TRBJ2-2 and V is TRBV11-2, with a possible D match to TRBD1 (7 bases). Trimming pared 1 base from V and 4 bases from J, leaving 10 bases between. CDR1 and CDR2 (germline): SGHAT, FQNNGV. The CDR3 loop spans 15 amino acids. This CDR3 reads CASSLVQGGTGELFF. CDR3 nucleotides: TGTGCCAGCAGCTTAGTCCAGGGGGGCACCGGGGAGCTGTTTTTT.

This chain connects TRBV2 to TRBJ2-7; D could derive from TRBD1 or TRBD2 (5 bases each). The ends were cut back, 7 bases at V and 2 bases at J, with 9 bases in the middle. This CDR3 region has 12 residues. Germline CDR1 SNHLY, CDR2 FYNNEI. CDR3 nucleotide sequence: TGTGCCAGCATGGGGGAACCCTACGAGCAGTACTTC. This gives the protein CASMGEPYEQYF.

This clonotype was recorded a few times. The chain links TRBV20-1 to TRBJ2-7; tentative D call: TRBD1 (6 bases). The V gene lost 5 bases and the J gene lost 6 bases, with 11 bases spanning the gap. CDR3 length: 11 amino acids. Germline lookup yields CDR1 DFQATT and CDR2 SNEGSKA (reference sequence). The CDR3 region has the DNA TGCAGTGCTGGGACATTCGTCGAGCAGTACTTC. This encodes CSAGTFVEQYF.

This clonotype was detected ten times or more. The genes are TRBV3-1 and TRBJ2-1; 8 bases align to TRBD1. Germline V CDR1 and CDR2: LGHDT, YNNKEL (reference sequence). V trimming: 1 base; J trimming: 4 bases; junction bases outside the gene matches: 6. CDR3 length: 16 residues. CDR3 amino acids: CASSQGLGTGYNEQFF. CDR3 sequence (DNA): TGTGCCAGCAGCCAAGGTCTAGGGACAGGTTACAATGAGCAGTTCTTC.

This chain joins TRBV7-9 and TRBJ2-5, with D possibly being TRBD2 (7 bases). The CDR3 is made up of 14 amino acids. Germline-derived CDR1 and CDR2 are SEHNR and FQNEAQ (reference sequence). The V gene lost 0 bases and the J gene lost 5 bases, with 10 bases spanning the gap. The CDR3 here is CASSLAGGAETQYF. The DNA for the CDR3 is TGTGCCAGCAGCTTAGCTGGGGGGGCTGAGACCCAGTACTTC.

This clonotype was seen at least ten times. The chain joins TRBV24-1 to TRBJ2-1; TRBD1 agrees at 7 bases. The CDR3 consists of 13 residues. Trimming took 5 bases from V and 8 from J; bases not matched to a gene: 5. CDR1 and CDR2 (germline): KGHDR, SFDVKD. The CDR3 DNA reads as TGTGCCACCAGTGGGGGGACAGTCGATGAGCAGTTCTTC. It encodes CATSGGTVDEQFF.

This sequence joins TRBV7-2 and TRBJ2-3; D remains unclear. The V and J ends lost 3 bases and 6 bases respectively, with 10 bases between them. The CDR3 is 13 residues long. Germline V gene lookup returns CDR1 SGHTA and CDR2 FQGNSA. CDR3 in DNA: TGTGCCAGCAGCTTCCAGATACAGGATACGCAGTATTTT. Its translation: CASSFQIQDTQYF.

This clonotype was detected only a few times. The V and J genes are TRBV30 and TRBJ2-3, with 8 bases fitting TRBD1. CDR1 GTSNPN and CDR2 SVGIG come from the germline V gene (reference sequence). The V gene end was trimmed by 3 bases and the J gene end by 2 bases; junction bases not matched to a gene: 7. The CDR3 extends over 15 amino acids. CDR3 nucleotides: TGTGCCTGGAGGGCGGGACAGGCCTTCACAGATACGCAGTATTTT. Encoded protein: CAWRAGQAFTDTQYF. Full variable domain (missing parts from reference TRBV30 and TRBJ2-3): SQTIHQWPATLVQPVGSPLSLECTVEGTSNPNLYWYRQAAGRGLQLLFYSVGIGQISSEVPQNLSASRPQDRQFILSSKKLLLSDSGFYLCAWRAGQAFTDTQYFGPGTRLTVL.

This clonotype has ten or more counts. This chain links TRBV20-1 with TRBJ2-7; weak D call: TRBD2 (6 bases). Germline CDR1 reads DFQATT; CDR2 reads SNEGSKA (reference sequence). V was trimmed by 3 bases and J by 0 bases, leaving 9 bases between them. The CDR3 totals 13 residues. The CDR3, as DNA: TGCAGTGCTAGCGGGAGCAGCTCCTACGAGCAGTACTTC. Protein sequence: CSASGSSSYEQYF.

This clonotype was observed at least ten times. The chain combines TRBV7-9 with TRBJ1-1; D is perhaps TRBD1 (5 bases). The CDR3 is 13 amino acids. The V and J ends lost 2 bases and 5 bases respectively, with 9 bases between them. From germline, CDR1 is SEHNR and CDR2 FQNEAQ (reference sequence). CDR3 region: CASSLQGSTEAFF. The DNA of the CDR3 is TGTGCCAGCAGCTTACAGGGTTCGACTGAAGCTTTCTTT.

The chain links TRBV5-5 to TRBJ1-2; D is ambiguous. The germline CDR1 and CDR2 sequences are SGHKS and YYEKEE (reference sequence). V lost 4 bases and J lost 4, with 8 bases in between. This CDR3 comprises 12 residues. CDR3 region: CASSPGPYGYTF. The CDR3 DNA is TGTGCCAGCAGCCCCGGCCCCTATGGCTACACCTTC.

The table lists this clonotype with many counts. This sequence joins TRBV23-1 and TRBJ2-3, with 12 nucleotides matching TRBD1. TRBV23-1 is designated an ORF whose function remains uncertain. J gave up 2 bases and V 4 bases, and 13 bases lay outside the gene matches. This CDR3 is 19 amino acids long. The CDR3 loop reads CASSRDRGDRGPNTDTQYF. The CDR3 DNA sequence: TGCGCCAGCAGTCGCGATCGGGGGGACAGGGGGCCAAACACAGATACGCAGTATTTT.

There are many counts of this clonotype. The chain carries TRBV7-2 and TRBJ2-2; maybe TRBD1 (6 bases). Germline CDR1 is SGHTA and CDR2 is FQGNSA. There are 15 residues in the CDR3. With 2 bases removed from V and 7 bases from J, the gap between germline ends came to 14 bases. CDR3 bases: TGTGCCAGCAGCTTACTCGCAGGGGCCGTCGGGGAGCTGTTTTTT. Its translation is CASSLLAGAVGELFF.

By proportion, this clonotype is medium-sized (0.01 to 0.1%). The chain links TRBV27 to TRBJ2-4; TRBD2 might be the D (5 bases). CDR3 length: 18 amino acids. Germline V gene lookup returns CDR1 MNHEY and CDR2 SMNVEV (reference sequence). V lost 6 bases and J lost 0, with 21 bases in between. CDR3 amino acids: CASSRITGPAGAKNIQYF. The CDR3 nucleotides read TGTGCCAGCAGCCGCATCACCGGACCGGCGGGAGCCAAAAACATTCAGTACTTC.

This clonotype was picked up many times. The CDR3 nucleotides read TGTGCCAGCTCACCCCGGAGCACTGAAGCTTTCTTT. Its translation: CASSPRSTEAFF. The genes are TRBV18 and TRBJ1-1; no clear D gene. This CDR3 spans 12 amino acids. Trimming left V 3 bases short and J 4 bases short, with 6 bases between. Per the germline V gene, CDR1 is KGHSH and CDR2 is LQKENI.

This clonotype has just a few counts. This chain uses TRBV6-1 with TRBJ1-1; tentative D call: TRBD1 (5 bases). The CDR3 has 14 residues. Trimming removed 7 bases from V and 1 base from J, with 13 bases in between. The germline V gene has CDR1 MNHNS and CDR2 SASEGT. CDR3 in amino acids: CASIPGRANTEAFF. The CDR3 DNA sequence: TGTGCCAGCATCCCGGGCAGGGCGAACACTGAAGCTTTCTTT.

There are a few counts of this clonotype. The rearrangement uses TRBV15 and TRBJ1-1, with 7 bases fitting TRBD1. The CDR3 contains 16 residues. After removal of 2 bases from V and 1 base from J, the junction contained 7 bases not matched to a gene. Per germline, CDR1 LNHNV and CDR2 YYDKDF (reference sequence). CDR3 protein: CATSRRDRTENTEAFF. For the CDR3, the DNA is TGTGCCACCAGCAGACGGGACAGAACCGAGAACACTGAAGCTTTCTTT.

The chain links TRBV7-2 to TRBJ2-1; D possibly corresponds to TRBD1 (5 bases). This CDR3 is built from 12 residues. With 1 base removed from V and 9 bases from J, the gap between germline ends came to 7 bases. CDR1 and CDR2 from the germline V gene are SGHTA and FQGNSA. In nucleotides, the CDR3 is TGTGCCAGCAGCTTAGAAAGGGGTGAGCAGTTCTTC. This codes for CASSLERGEQFF.

At least ten counts were recorded for this clonotype. The V and J genes are TRBV7-6 and TRBJ1-5; a weak D match, TRBD1 (5 bases). CDR3 length: 14 residues. Germline CDR1 and CDR2: SGHVS and FNYEAQ. V lost 1 base and J lost 7, with 11 bases in between. CDR3 nucleotide sequence: TGTGCCAGCAGCTTAGGAGCGGGGCGGCAGCCCCAGCATTTT. The encoded protein is CASSLGAGRQPQHF.

The genes are TRBV7-2 and TRBJ2-2; D gene ambiguous. The CDR3 is 16 residues long. Germline CDR1 and CDR2: SGHTA and FQGNSA. The V gene lost 2 bases and the J gene lost 7 bases, with 17 bases spanning the gap. The CDR3 sequence is CASSLSSVPVGGELFF. DNA for the CDR3: TGTGCCAGCAGCTTATCATCCGTTCCTGTGGGCGGGGAGCTGTTTTTT.

The chain has TRBV20-1 and TRBJ2-7, with unresolved D. The CDR3 has 13 residues. CDR1 is DFQATT, CDR2 SNEGSKA, per germline (reference sequence). V dropped 1 base and J dropped 3 bases, with 10 bases sitting between them. The CDR3 reads CSARGYRSYEQYF. CDR3 nucleotide sequence: TGCAGTGCTAGAGGTTACAGAAGCTACGAGCAGTACTTC.

This clonotype has ten or more counts. This chain links TRBV6-1 with TRBJ1-6; 7 bases fit TRBD1. Germline V gene data show CDR1 as MNHNS and CDR2 as SASEGT. The V and J ends lost 7 bases and 6 bases, in that order; junction bases with no gene match: 3. The CDR3 is 13 residues long. CDR3: CASKGGSNSPLHF. DNA for the CDR3: TGTGCCAGCAAAGGGGGCAGTAATTCACCCCTCCACTTT.

This rearrangement joins TRBV5-1 to TRBJ2-5, with D maybe TRBD1 (6 bases). This CDR3 has 14 residues. Germline CDR1 SGHRS, CDR2 YFSETQ. Trimming left V 3 bases short and J 2 bases short, with 11 bases between. The CDR3 DNA reads TGCGCCAGCAGCTGGGACACCGTTCAAGAGACCCAGTACTTC. It is translated as CASSWDTVQETQYF.

CDR3: CASGWDRGYNEQFF. The CDR3 bases are TGTGCCAGTGGCTGGGACAGGGGTTACAATGAGCAGTTCTTC. The genes are TRBV19 and TRBJ2-1; 10 positions agree with TRBD1. Looked up from germline, CDR1 is LNHDA and CDR2 is SQIVND (reference sequence). J was trimmed by 4 bases and V by 8 bases; bases with no gene match: 5. The CDR3 length is 14 residues.

This clonotype was counted between two and nine times. The chain employs TRBV5-4 and TRBJ2-1; 13 nucleotides match TRBD2. The junction had 5 bases not matched to a gene; V was cut back by 2 bases and J by 9 bases. This CDR3 has 15 residues. Germline assignment: CDR1 SGHNT and CDR2 YYREEE (reference sequence). This CDR3 is CASSFGLAGESEQFF. CDR3 nucleotides: TGTGCCAGCAGCTTTGGACTAGCGGGGGAGAGTGAGCAGTTCTTC. Based on the CDR3 plus reference TRBV5-4 and TRBJ2-1, the full variable domain is ETGVTQSPTHLIKTRGQQVTLRCSSQSGHNTVSWYQQALGQGPQFIFQYYREEENGRGNFPPRFSGLQFPNYSSELNVNALELDDSALYLCASSFGLAGESEQFFGPGTRLTVL.

This clonotype has a count of ten or more. The germline gene is not matched at one end of the junction; a read error may be the cause. The CDR3 loop reads CASSGDGLNAEAFF. The CDR3 DNA is TGTGCCAGCAGCGGCGACGGTTTGAACGCTGAAGCTTTCTTT. The V and J genes are TRBV7-9 and TRBJ1-1; D not resolved. This CDR3 is built from 14 residues. From germline, CDR1 is SEHNR and CDR2 FQNEAQ (reference sequence).